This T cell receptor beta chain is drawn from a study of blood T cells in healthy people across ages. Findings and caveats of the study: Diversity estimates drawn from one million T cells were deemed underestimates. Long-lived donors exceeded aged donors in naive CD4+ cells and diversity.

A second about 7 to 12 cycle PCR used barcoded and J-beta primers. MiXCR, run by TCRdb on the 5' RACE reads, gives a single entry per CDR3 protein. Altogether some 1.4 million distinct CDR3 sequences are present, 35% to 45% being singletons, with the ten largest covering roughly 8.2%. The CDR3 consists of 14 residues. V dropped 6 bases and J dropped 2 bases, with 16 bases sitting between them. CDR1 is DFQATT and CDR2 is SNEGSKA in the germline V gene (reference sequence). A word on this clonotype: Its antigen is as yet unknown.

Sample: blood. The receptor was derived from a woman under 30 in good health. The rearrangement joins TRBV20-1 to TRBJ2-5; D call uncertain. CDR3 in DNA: TGCAGTGCCGCAAGACTGGGTTTACAAGAGACCCAGTACTTC. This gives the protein CSAARLGLQETQYF.